The TCR beta chain described here comes from a study of cytomegalovirus exposure and HLA in healthy donors. The germline V gene encodes CDR1 SGHRS and CDR2 YFSETQ. V shed 1 base and J shed 3 bases, with 20 bases lying between them. This CDR3 contains 17 residues. Overall study results and limits: TCR beta V- and J-gene trimming was later associated with a missense DCLRE1C variant. Cytomegalovirus-associated status was assigned to 164 TCR beta chains. TCR beta V segments were, for the most part, productive about 87% or about 30% of the time in an earlier analysis.

Primers included in the PCR were 60 Vbeta and 13 Jbeta primers. Only in-frame clones appear in the TCRdb table, and some are missing; sequencing was by immunoSEQ multiplex PCR. The sample has some 51,000 clones. As regards this clone: What it binds is unknown.

Material: PBMCs. The rearrangement joins TRBV5-1 to TRBJ2-7; maybe TRBD2 (6 bases). This TCR came from a man aged 45-60 years in good health and CMV-seropositive. Here the CDR3 reads CASSLRSGGATGYEQYF. Written as DNA, the CDR3 is TGCGCCAGCAGCTTGAGGTCAGGCGGGGCCACTGGCTACGAGCAGTACTTC. Based on the CDR3 plus reference TRBV5-1 and TRBJ2-7, the full variable domain is KAGVTQTPRYLIKTRGQQVTLSCSPISGHRSVSWYQQTPGQGLQFLFEYFSETQRNKGNFPGRFSGRQFSNSRSEMNVSTLELGDSALYLCASSLRSGGATGYEQYFGPGTRLTVT.